This TCR beta chain appears in the sequencing data of a study of Graves' ophthalmopathy and Graves' hyperthyroidism. Findings and caveats of the study: Among thyroid clonotypes expanded above 0.001 frequency, most also appeared in blood.

This clonotype was counted many times. Its antigen is currently unknown. Disease in donors with ophthalmopathy had moderate-to-severe activity, CAS ≥3, NOSPECS ≥4 and under 3 months' duration. PBMCs were isolated by Ficoll-Paque density gradient centrifugation, using roughly 10 ml of fresh peripheral blood as the starting material. Trimming pared 5 bases from V and 14 bases from J, leaving 15 bases between. The V gene's germline CDR1 is SEHNR and CDR2 FQNEAQ (reference sequence). The length of the CDR3 is 12 residues. Scientists amplified the TCR beta CDR3 regions from RNA transcripts. HTBI primers were employed in first-round RT-PCR, then a second-round multiplex PCR followed. TCRdb re-called the multiplex PCR reads with MiXCR, one entry per CDR3 protein. The repertoire holds around 600,000 distinct CDR3 sequences, with approximately 39% as singletons.

The J gene is TRBJ1-4, the V gene TRBV7-9; tentatively, D is TRBD1 (5 bases). The specimen sequenced was peripheral blood. The sequence was obtained from an adult man with Graves' ophthalmopathy. The chain's CDR3 is CASSPGAGRLFF. The CDR3 DNA sequence: TGTGCCAGCAGCCCCGGGGCGGGAAGGCTGTTTTTT.